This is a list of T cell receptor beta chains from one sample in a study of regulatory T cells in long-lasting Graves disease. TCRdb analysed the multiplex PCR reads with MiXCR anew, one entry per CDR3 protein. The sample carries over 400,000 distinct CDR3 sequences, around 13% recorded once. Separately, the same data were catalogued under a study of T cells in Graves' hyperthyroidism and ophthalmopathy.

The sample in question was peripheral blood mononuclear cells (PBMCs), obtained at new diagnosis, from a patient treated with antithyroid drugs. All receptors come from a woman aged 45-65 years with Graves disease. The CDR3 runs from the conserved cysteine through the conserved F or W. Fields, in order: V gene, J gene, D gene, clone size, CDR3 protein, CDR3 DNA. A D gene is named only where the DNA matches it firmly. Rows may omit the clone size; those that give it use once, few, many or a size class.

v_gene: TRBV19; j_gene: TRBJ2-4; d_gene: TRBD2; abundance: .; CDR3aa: CASSIQREGNQNIQYF; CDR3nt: TGTGCCAGTAGTATACAGCGGGAGGGCAACCAAAACATTCAGTACTTC
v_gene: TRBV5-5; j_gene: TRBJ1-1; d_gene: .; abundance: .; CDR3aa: CASSANWMGVKLSF; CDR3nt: .
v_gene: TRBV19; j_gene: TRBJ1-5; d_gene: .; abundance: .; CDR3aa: CASSPQQGWSNQPQHF; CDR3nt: TGTGCCAGTAGCCCTCAACAGGGCTGGAGCAATCAGCCCCAGCATTTT
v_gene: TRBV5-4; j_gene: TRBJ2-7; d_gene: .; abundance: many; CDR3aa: CASSLANRVLEQYF; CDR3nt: TGTGCCAGCAGCTTGGCCAACAGGGTTCTCGAGCAGTACTTC
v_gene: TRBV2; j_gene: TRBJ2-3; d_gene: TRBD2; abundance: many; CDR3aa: CASSGLADTDTQYF; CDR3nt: TGTGCCAGCAGTGGACTAGCGGACACAGATACGCAGTATTTT
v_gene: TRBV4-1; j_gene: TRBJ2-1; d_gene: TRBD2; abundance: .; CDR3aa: CASSHHVGLAGDNEQFF; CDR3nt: TGCGCCAGCAGCCACCACGTGGGACTAGCGGGAGACAATGAGCAGTTCTTC
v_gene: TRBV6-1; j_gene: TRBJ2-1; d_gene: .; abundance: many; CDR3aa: CASSREFYNEQFF; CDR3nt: TGTGCCAGCAGTCGAGAATTCTACAATGAGCAGTTCTTC
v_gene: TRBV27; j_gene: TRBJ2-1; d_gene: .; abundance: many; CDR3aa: CASSGRYREYNEQFF; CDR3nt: TGTGCCAGCAGTGGGAGGTATAGGGAATACAATGAGCAGTTCTTC
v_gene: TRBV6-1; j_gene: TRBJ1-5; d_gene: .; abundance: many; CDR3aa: CASRLKGGGNQPQHF; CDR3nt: TGTGCCAGCAGGCTAAAGGGAGGTGGCAATCAGCCCCAGCATTTT
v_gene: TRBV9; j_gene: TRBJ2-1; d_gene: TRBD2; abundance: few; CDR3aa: CASSGTSGMPNEQFF; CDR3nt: TGTGCCAGCAGCGGGACTAGCGGGATGCCAAATGAGCAGTTCTTC
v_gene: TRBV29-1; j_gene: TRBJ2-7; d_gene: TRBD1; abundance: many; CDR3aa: CSVSGQGAINEQYF; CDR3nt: TGCAGCGTTTCGGGACAGGGGGCGATTAACGAGCAGTACTTC
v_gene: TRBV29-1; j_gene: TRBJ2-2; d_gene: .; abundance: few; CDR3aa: CSVRGVRTGELFF; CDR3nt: TGCAGCGTGAGGGGTGTTCGAACCGGGGAGCTGTTTTTT
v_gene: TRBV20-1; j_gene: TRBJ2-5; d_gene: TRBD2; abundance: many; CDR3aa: CSARDQAAGGVETQYF; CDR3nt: TGCAGTGCTAGAGATCAAGCAGCGGGAGGTGTGGAGACCCAGTACTTC
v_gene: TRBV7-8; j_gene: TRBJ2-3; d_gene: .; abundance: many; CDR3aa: CASSLALLGEGADTQYF; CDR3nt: TGTGCCAGCAGCTTAGCGCTGTTGGGGGAGGGGGCAGATACGCAGTATTTT
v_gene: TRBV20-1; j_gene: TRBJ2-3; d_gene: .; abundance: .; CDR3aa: CSARDSWAGVGDTQYF; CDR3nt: TGCAGTGCTAGAGATTCATGGGCGGGTGTAGGAGATACGCAGTATTTT
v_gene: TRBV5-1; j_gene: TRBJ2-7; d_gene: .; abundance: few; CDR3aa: CASSSGTGYRHEQYF; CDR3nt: TGTGCCAGCAGCTCAGGGACGGGATATAGACACGAGCAGTACTTC
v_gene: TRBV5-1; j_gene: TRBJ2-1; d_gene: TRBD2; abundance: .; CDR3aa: CASGLGTSGNEQFF; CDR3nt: TGCGCCAGCGGCTTGGGGACTAGCGGGAATGAGCAGTTCTTC
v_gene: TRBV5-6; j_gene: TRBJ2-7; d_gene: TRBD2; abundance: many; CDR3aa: CASSSGLAAVSYEQYF; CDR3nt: TGTGCCAGCAGCTCGGGACTAGCGGCGGTTTCCTACGAGCAGTACTTC
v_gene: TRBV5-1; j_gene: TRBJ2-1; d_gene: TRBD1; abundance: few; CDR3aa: CASSLRGQGYDEQFF; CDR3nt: TGCGCCAGCAGCTTGAGAGGACAGGGGTACGATGAGCAGTTCTTC
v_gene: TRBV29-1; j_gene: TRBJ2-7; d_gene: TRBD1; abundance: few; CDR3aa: CSVAGTGISYEQYF; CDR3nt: TGCAGCGTTGCAGGGACAGGAATTTCCTACGAGCAGTACTTC
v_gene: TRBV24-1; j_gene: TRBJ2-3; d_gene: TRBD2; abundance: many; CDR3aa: CATSVGLAGALDTQYF; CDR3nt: TGTGCCACCAGTGTCGGACTAGCGGGAGCTTTAGATACGCAGTATTTT
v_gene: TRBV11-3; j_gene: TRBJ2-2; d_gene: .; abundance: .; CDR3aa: CASSPRRGSAGELFF; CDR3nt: TGTGCCAGCAGCCCCCGGAGAGGGAGCGCCGGGGAGCTGTTTTTT
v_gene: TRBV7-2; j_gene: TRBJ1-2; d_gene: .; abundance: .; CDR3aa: CASSFDRLNYGYTF; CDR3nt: TGTGCCAGCAGCTTCGACAGACTTAACTATGGCTACACCTTC
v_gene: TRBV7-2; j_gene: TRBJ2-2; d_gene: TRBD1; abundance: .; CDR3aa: CASSHRGLAGELFF; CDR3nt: TGTGCCAGCAGTCACAGGGGGCTCGCCGGGGAGCTGTTTTTT
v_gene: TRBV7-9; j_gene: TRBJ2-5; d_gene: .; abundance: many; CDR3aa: CASSPFGNKETQYF; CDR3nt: TGTGCCAGCAGCCCCTTTGGAAATAAAGAGACCCAGTACTTC
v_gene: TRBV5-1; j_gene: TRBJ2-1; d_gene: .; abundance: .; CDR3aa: CASSHTRYNEQFF; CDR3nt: TGCGCCAGCAGCCACACTAGGTACAATGAGCAGTTCTTC
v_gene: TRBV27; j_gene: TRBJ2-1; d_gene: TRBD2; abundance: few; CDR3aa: CASGTSTGDEQFF; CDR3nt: TGTGCCAGCGGGACTAGCACTGGGGATGAGCAGTTCTTC
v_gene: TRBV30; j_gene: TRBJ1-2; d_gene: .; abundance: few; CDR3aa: CAWSRGNVYGYTF; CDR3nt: TGTGCCTGGTCCAGGGGAAATGTCTATGGCTACACCTTC
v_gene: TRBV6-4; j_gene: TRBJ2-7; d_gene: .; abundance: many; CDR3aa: CASSYLPGPTTAHEQYF; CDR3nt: TGTGCCAGCAGTTACCTCCCGGGACCGACGACTGCCCACGAGCAGTACTTC
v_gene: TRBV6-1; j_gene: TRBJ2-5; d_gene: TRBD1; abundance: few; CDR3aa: CASSPRGTGEYQETQYF; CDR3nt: TGTGCCAGCTCCCCCCGGGGGACAGGCGAGTACCAAGAGACCCAGTACTTC
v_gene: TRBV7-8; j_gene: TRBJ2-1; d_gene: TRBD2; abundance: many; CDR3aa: CASSQIAITSGRFWNEQFF; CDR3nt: TGTGCCAGCAGCCAAATCGCCATAACTAGCGGGAGATTTTGGAATGAGCAGTTCTTC
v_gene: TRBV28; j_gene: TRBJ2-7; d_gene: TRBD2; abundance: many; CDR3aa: CASSPPSGRGASYEQYF; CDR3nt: TGTGCCAGCAGCCCCCCTAGCGGGAGGGGGGCCTCCTACGAGCAGTACTTC
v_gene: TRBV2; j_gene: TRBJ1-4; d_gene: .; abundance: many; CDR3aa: CASSEQNEKLFF; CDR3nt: TGTGCCAGCAGTGAACAGAATGAAAAACTGTTTTTT
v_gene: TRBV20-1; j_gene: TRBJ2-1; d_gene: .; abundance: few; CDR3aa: CSASITGSNNEQFF; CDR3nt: TGCAGTGCTAGTATAACGGGGTCCAACAATGAGCAGTTCTTC
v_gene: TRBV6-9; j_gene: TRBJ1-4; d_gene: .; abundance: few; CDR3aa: CASSSQGPLGTNEKLFF; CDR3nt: TGTGCCAGCAGTTCCCAGGGCCCGCTCGGGACTAATGAAAAACTGTTTTTT
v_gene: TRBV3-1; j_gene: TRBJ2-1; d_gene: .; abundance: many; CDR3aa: CASSHSGAYNEQFF; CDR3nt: TGTGCCAGCAGCCACTCGGGGGCCTACAATGAGCAGTTCTTC
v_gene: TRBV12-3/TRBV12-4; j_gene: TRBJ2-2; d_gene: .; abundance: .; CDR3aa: CASSFGGDHTGELFF; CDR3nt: TGTGCCAGCAGTTTTGGGGGAGACCACACCGGGGAGCTGTTTTTT
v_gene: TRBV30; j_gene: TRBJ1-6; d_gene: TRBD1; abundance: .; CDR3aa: CVWGTGVRVSPLHF; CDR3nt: TGTGTCTGGGGGACAGGGGTGCGGGTTTCACCCCTCCACTTT
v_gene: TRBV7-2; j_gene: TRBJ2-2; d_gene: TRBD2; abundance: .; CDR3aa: CASSNRDYDITGELFF; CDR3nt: TGTGCCAGCAGCAACCGGGACTACGATATCACCGGGGAGCTGTTTTTT
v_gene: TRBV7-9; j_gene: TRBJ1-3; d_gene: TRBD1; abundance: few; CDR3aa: CASSLTGVGNTIYF; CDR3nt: TGTGCCAGCAGCTTGACAGGGGTTGGAAACACCATATATTTT
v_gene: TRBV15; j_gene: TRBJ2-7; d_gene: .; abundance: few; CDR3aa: CATSRSYRVGDEQYF; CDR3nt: TGTGCCACCAGCAGATCCTACAGGGTTGGGGACGAGCAGTACTTC
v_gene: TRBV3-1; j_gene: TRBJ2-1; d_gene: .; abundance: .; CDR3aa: CASSLTAVGSGVPYNEQFF; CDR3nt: TGTGCCAGCAGCCTGACCGCTGTGGGGTCAGGCGTCCCTTACAATGAGCAGTTCTTC
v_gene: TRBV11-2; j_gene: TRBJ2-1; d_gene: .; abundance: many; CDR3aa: CASSYGADNEQFF; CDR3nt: TGTGCCAGCAGCTACGGGGCCGACAATGAGCAGTTCTTC
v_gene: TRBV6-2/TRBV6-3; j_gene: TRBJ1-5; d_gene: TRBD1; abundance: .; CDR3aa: CASRPDRGLNQPQHF; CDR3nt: TGTGCCAGCAGACCCGACAGGGGGCTCAATCAGCCCCAGCATTTT